The sequence of this T cell receptor beta chain was determined in a study of shared clonotypes between healthy human individuals. Deep-level running was used for the assay. Assay: immunoSEQ multiplex PCR; the TCRdb copy retains only in-frame clones and omits some. The sample has fewer than 650,000 clones; around 78% are singletons. Sequencing was performed on PBMCs. The TCR sequence derives from a woman aged 35 to 49 in good health. Some clones in this sample may be carry-over from other donors' samples.

As DNA, the CDR3 is TGTGCCAGCAGCTTGGAACAGGGTATGGGCTACACCTTC. Amino acids: CASSLEQGMGYTF. The rearrangement uses TRBV5-4 and TRBJ1-2, with D tentatively TRBD1 (6 bases). This CDR3 region has 13 residues. The V gene lost 0 bases and the J gene lost 8 bases, with 11 bases spanning the gap. Germline CDR1 reads SGHNT; CDR2 reads YYREEE (reference sequence).